These 23 T cell receptor beta chains share one sample of origin, sequenced in a study of human T cells and chemical hapten exposure. Time point here: pre-sensitization, week 0. Treatment in this sample: therapeutic diphenylcyclopropenone sensitization with weekly scalp DPC. TCRdb redid the calling of the RACE reads with MiXCR, one entry per CDR3 protein. The data show 300,000 to 450,000 distinct CDR3 sequences, with 5.1% seen just once and 2% to 3% held by the top ten. The sequenced sample was whole blood, obtained in connection with sensitization to the hapten diphenylcyclopropenone (DPC). The receptors derive from a woman aged 45-65 years with alopecia areata. Some clones in this sample may be carry-over from other donors' samples.

This clonotype was observed a few times. The chain combines TRBV3-1 with TRBJ2-7; the D gene is possibly TRBD2 (6 bases). The germline V gene encodes CDR1 LGHDT and CDR2 YNNKEL (reference sequence). The CDR3 loop spans 15 amino acids. Trimming removed 1 base from V and 2 bases from J, with 12 bases in between. The CDR3 sequence: CASSQGQWGAYEQYF. The CDR3 DNA is TGTGCCAGCAGCCAAGGTCAGTGGGGGGCCTACGAGCAGTACTTC.

This clonotype was observed at least ten times. V is TRBV4-3 and J is TRBJ1-3; no firm D call. The germline V and J ends were trimmed by 0 bases and 0 bases, with 15 bases remaining between them. The CDR3 covers 18 residues. CDR1 and CDR2 from the germline V gene are LGHNA and YSLEER. CDR3 in amino acids: CASSQEVTVSNSGNTIYF. The CDR3 DNA sequence: TGCGCCAGCAGCCAAGAAGTAACAGTCAGTAACTCTGGAAACACCATATATTTT.

The gene calls are TRBV20-1 and TRBJ1-6, with D possibly being TRBD1 (5 bases). V dropped 0 bases and J dropped 0 bases, with 9 bases sitting between them. Germline CDR1 is DFQATT and CDR2 is SNEGSKA (reference sequence). The CDR3 length is 16 residues. The CDR3 is CSAREGEGSYNSPLHF. Written as DNA, the CDR3 is TGCAGTGCTAGAGAGGGGGAAGGCTCCTATAATTCACCCCTCCACTTT.

In this sample, this clonotype turned up a few times. At one of its ends the junction is not consistent with the germline gene, which may arise from a read error. The CDR3 here is CASRRDSGGPVF. Here the CDR3 DNA reads TGTGCCAGCAGACGGGACTCTGGGGGCCCGGTCTTC. The V and J genes are TRBV12-3 or TRBV12-4 and TRBJ2-1; D assignment may be TRBD1 or TRBD2 (6 bases each). CDR3 size: 12 residues.

The table lists this clonotype with many counts. The chain couples TRBV28 to TRBJ1-5; no clear D gene. The CDR3 has 13 amino acids. CDR1 is MDHEN, CDR2 SYDVKM, per germline. The V end was cut by 7 bases, the J end by 6 bases, with 13 bases between. The CDR3 sequence: CASIQLGSQPQHF. The CDR3 coding sequence is TGTGCCAGCATCCAACTGGGCTCTCAGCCCCAGCATTTT.

This sequence joins TRBV7-9 and TRBJ2-2; D not certain. The V gene lost 2 bases and the J gene lost 3 bases, with 7 bases spanning the gap. The CDR3 runs 14 residues. CDR1 and CDR2 from the germline V gene are SEHNR and FQNEAQ (reference sequence). In DNA form, the CDR3 reads TGTGCCAGCAGCTTAAACAGTTACACCGGGGAGCTGTTTTTT. Its translation is CASSLNSYTGELFF.

This clonotype was counted ten times or more. The V and J genes are TRBV6-1 and TRBJ2-7; D is ambiguous. Trimming removed 0 bases from V and 0 bases from J, with 15 bases in between. Germline CDR1 reads MNHNS; CDR2 reads SASEGT. The CDR3 spans 17 residues. DNA of the CDR3: TGTGCCAGCAGTGAAGCCTATCGGCTCCTAAGCTCCTACGAGCAGTACTTC. It specifies CASSEAYRLLSSYEQYF.

This clonotype occurred a few times. The J gene is TRBJ2-3, the V gene TRBV12-5, with 12 positions matching TRBD2. Germline V gene data show CDR1 as LGHNT and CDR2 as FRNRAP. The junction had 4 bases not matched to a gene; V was cut back by 5 bases and J by 1 base. The CDR3 runs to 16 residues. CDR3 sequence (DNA): TGTGCTAGTGGTCAGGGGACTAGCGGGCGCACAGATACGCAGTATTTT. This encodes CASGQGTSGRTDTQYF.

V is TRBV7-2 and J is TRBJ2-3, with 10 positions matching TRBD2. The CDR3 extends over 16 amino acids. Per the germline V gene, CDR1 is SGHTA and CDR2 is FQGNSA. After removal of 7 bases from V and 4 bases from J, the junction contained 11 bases not matched to a gene. CDR3 region: CASNLRSGRASDTQYF. For the CDR3, the DNA is TGTGCCAGCAATCTTAGGAGCGGGAGGGCCTCAGATACGCAGTATTTT.

There are many counts of this clonotype. This chain connects TRBV10-3 to TRBJ2-3; maybe TRBD2 (6 bases). Germline V gene lookup returns CDR1 ENHRY and CDR2 SYGVKD. The V end lost 2 bases, the J end lost 1 base, and 10 bases lay between the germline ends. The CDR3 spans 15 residues. The CDR3 is CAISEGGIGTDTQYF. The CDR3 DNA follows: TGTGCCATCAGTGAGGGCGGGATAGGCACAGATACGCAGTATTTT.

As for this clonotype: A clone one base away is much larger, so this may be a read error. This likely comes from a read error, as the CDR3 has no conserved phenylalanine or tryptophan at its end. The CDR3 loop reads CSAREDGQYI. The CDR3 DNA is TGCAGTGCTAGAGAGGATGGGCAGTATATT. The chain employs TRBV20-1 and TRBJ2-3; D gene uncertain. The CDR3 length is 10 residues. Per germline, CDR1 DFQATT and CDR2 SNEGSKA (reference sequence). Trimming shortened V by 0 bases and J by 11 bases, and 6 bases separated the two germline ends.

This clonotype was seen a few times. This chain connects TRBV6-2 or TRBV6-3 to TRBJ1-5, with TRBD1 as a possible D gene (6 bases). CDR3 length equals 17 residues. Germline V CDR1 and CDR2: MNHEY, SVGEGT. V dropped 1 base and J dropped 0 bases, with 13 bases sitting between them. This chain's CDR3 is CASSYFRGGLSNQPQHF. CDR3 nucleotides: TGTGCCAGCAGTTACTTCCGTGGGGGCCTTAGCAATCAGCCCCAGCATTTT.

J is TRBJ2-1 and V is TRBV28; 12 nucleotides agree with TRBD2. The CDR3 spans 17 residues. Germline CDR1 reads MDHEN; CDR2 reads SYDVKM. The J segment lost 9 bases and the V segment lost 1 base, leaving 10 bases of the junction unmatched. The DNA for the CDR3 is TGTGCCAGCAGTTTATTGGGACTAGCGGGCCCTCGTAGTGAGCAGTTCTTC. The encoded protein is CASSLLGLAGPRSEQFF.

This clonotype was observed a handful of times. The chain's CDR3 is CASSSQGDSNQPQHF. CDR3 coding DNA: TGTGCCAGCAGCTCGCAGGGGGATAGCAATCAGCCCCAGCATTTT. J is TRBJ1-5 and V is TRBV7-9; 7 bases are a match to TRBD1. The germline V gene encodes CDR1 SEHNR and CDR2 FQNEAQ (reference sequence). Trimming removed 4 bases from V and 0 bases from J; junction bases left unmatched: 3. The CDR3 sequence is 15 residues long.

There are many counts of this clonotype. The genes are TRBV5-6 and TRBJ2-1, with D unclear. V lost 2 bases and J 1 base, leaving 10 bases between the germline ends. Germline CDR1 is SGHDT and CDR2 is YYEEEE. The CDR3 consists of 15 residues. This CDR3 is CASSFSYPSYNEQFF. The DNA of the CDR3 is TGTGCCAGCAGCTTCAGCTATCCATCCTACAATGAGCAGTTCTTC.

At least ten counts were recorded for this clonotype. The rearrangement joins TRBV29-1 to TRBJ2-2; 9 bases align to TRBD1. Germline V gene lookup returns CDR1 SQVTM and CDR2 ANQGSEA. V was pared by 7 bases and J by 6 bases, with 9 bases of the junction left unmatched. The CDR3 spans 14 residues. The CDR3 sequence: CSGTGTGMAGELFF. The CDR3 coding sequence is TGCAGCGGAACCGGGACAGGGATGGCCGGGGAGCTGTTTTTT.

This clonotype was observed a handful of times. CDR3 region: CASSSWTGTGELFF. The CDR3 DNA reads TGCGCCAGCAGTTCGTGGACGGGGACCGGGGAGCTGTTTTTT. The chain is built from TRBV5-1 and TRBJ2-2; perhaps TRBD2 as D (5 bases). The CDR3 has 14 residues. Trimming removed 5 bases from V and 5 bases from J, with 13 bases in between. Germline V gene sequence: CDR1 SGHRS, CDR2 YFSETQ.

The V call is TRBV6-2 or TRBV6-3, the J call TRBJ2-1; no clear D. V lost 2 bases and J lost 2, with 13 bases in between. CDR1 and CDR2 (germline): MNHEY, SVGEGT. This CDR3 is 16 amino acids long. This CDR3 is CASSYTPGFTYNEQFF. In nucleotides, the CDR3 is TGTGCCAGCAGTTACACCCCGGGTTTCACCTACAATGAGCAGTTCTTC.

This clonotype showed up just a few times. The V call is TRBV7-9, the J call TRBJ2-3; 7 bases map to TRBD2. The ends lost 3 bases at V and 5 bases at J; junction bases unmatched: 2. The CDR3 runs to 13 residues. Germline-derived CDR1 and CDR2 are SEHNR and FQNEAQ (reference sequence). In nucleotides, the CDR3 is TGTGCCAGCAGCTTTCCGGGGGGAGATACGCAGTATTTT. This codes for CASSFPGGDTQYF.

This clonotype has at least ten counts. V usage is TRBV5-1 and J usage is TRBJ2-4; no reliable D call. CDR1 SGHRS and CDR2 YFSETQ come from the germline V gene. The CDR3 loop spans 16 amino acids. The ends were cut back, 0 bases at V and 1 base at J, with 11 bases in the middle. The CDR3 sequence: CASSLEGRLAKNIQYF. For the CDR3, the DNA is TGCGCCAGCAGCTTGGAAGGGCGCCTGGCCAAAAACATTCAGTACTTC.

This clonotype has only a few counts. The chain is built from TRBV12-3 or TRBV12-4 and TRBJ1-1; tentatively, D is TRBD1 (5 bases). V lost 7 bases and J lost 5, with 14 bases in between. This CDR3 contains 13 residues. DNA of the CDR3: TGTGCCAGCACCCCGGGGGGGGGAACTGAAGCTTTCTTT. Protein: CASTPGGGTEAFF.

This clonotype has only a few counts. This chain connects TRBV20-1 to TRBJ2-6; D is ambiguous. V was trimmed by 5 bases and J by 0 bases, leaving 11 bases between them. The CDR3 contains 15 residues. The V gene's germline CDR1 is DFQATT and CDR2 SNEGSKA (reference sequence). CDR3 protein: CSARGSHSGANVLTF. CDR3 nucleotide sequence: TGCAGTGCTCGAGGATCTCACTCTGGGGCCAACGTCCTGACTTTC.

This clonotype was seen ten or more times. The chain uses TRBV28 and TRBJ2-1; D is unresolved. There are 12 residues in the CDR3. Trimming removed 5 bases from V and 10 bases from J, with 12 bases in between. CDR1 and CDR2 (germline): MDHEN, SYDVKM. The CDR3 DNA follows: TGTGCCAGCAGTGTCGTAGGAAGGGAGCAGTTCTTC. This sequence encodes CASSVVGREQFF.